The 21 T cell receptor beta chains listed next were all sequenced from one sample in a study of early T cells in non-severe SARS-CoV-2 infection. Each CDR3 protein gets one entry after TCRdb re-called the 5' RACE reads with MiXCR. This sample has some 21,000 distinct CDR3 sequences, with 4.2% found just once. Sample: whole blood. The receptors stem from an adult who was a healthcare worker with PCR-confirmed SARS-CoV-2 infection or an uninfected control (not recorded which).

This clonotype has a count of ten or more. V usage is TRBV25-1 and J usage is TRBJ2-5, with 7 positions matching TRBD1. Germline CDR1 is MGHDK and CDR2 is SYGVNS. The CDR3 has 17 amino acids. V was pared by 6 bases and J by 0 bases, with 13 bases of the junction left unmatched. CDR3 in DNA: TGTGCCAGCAGCCATTGGGATACAGGGGATCACCAAGAGACCCAGTACTTC. Amino acids: CASSHWDTGDHQETQYF.

This clonotype is medium-sized. This chain uses TRBV12-3 or TRBV12-4 with TRBJ1-2; D remains ambiguous. The CDR3 is 12 amino acids. V gave up 2 bases and J gave up 8 bases, with 9 bases separating them. This CDR3 reads CASSLRPQGYTF. The CDR3 DNA reads TGTGCCAGCAGTTTACGTCCTCAGGGCTACACCTTC.

The V call is TRBV15, the J call TRBJ1-2; D ambiguous. Trimming took 0 bases from V and 4 from J, leaving 6 bases between them. The V gene's germline CDR1 is LNHNV and CDR2 YYDKDF (reference sequence). The CDR3 totals 13 residues. CDR3: CATSRDKAYGYTF. The CDR3 DNA sequence: TGTGCCACCAGCAGAGATAAGGCCTATGGCTACACCTTC.

The table lists this clonotype with a few counts. The rearrangement uses TRBV5-5 and TRBJ1-1; tentatively, D is TRBD1 (6 bases). The ends were cut back, 4 bases at V and 1 base at J, with 14 bases in the middle. This CDR3 spans 15 amino acids. Germline CDR1 SGHKS, CDR2 YYEKEE (reference sequence). CDR3 sequence: CASSPHGGQNTEAFF. CDR3 sequence (DNA): TGTGCCAGCAGCCCCCATGGGGGACAGAACACTGAAGCTTTCTTT.

At least ten counts were recorded for this clonotype. This rearrangement joins TRBV11-2 to TRBJ2-3, with D unresolved. The CDR3 has 12 residues. Between the trimmed V and J ends, which lost 3 bases and 2 bases, there was a span of 3 bases. The germline V gene encodes CDR1 SGHAT and CDR2 FQNNGV. CDR3 region: CASSFNTDTQYF. CDR3 nucleotides: TGTGCCAGCAGCTTTAACACAGATACGCAGTATTTT.

This clonotype appeared a few times. The chain employs TRBV2 and TRBJ2-7; possibly TRBD1 for D (5 bases). V lost 3 bases and J lost 3, with 12 bases in between. The CDR3 loop spans 14 amino acids. Germline CDR1 is SNHLY and CDR2 is FYNNEI. CDR3 DNA: TGTGCCAGCAGTGAGGGGCAGAGATTCTACGAGCAGTACTTC. This gives the protein CASSEGQRFYEQYF.

This clonotype was counted many times. The rearrangement links TRBV6-1 to TRBJ2-7; tentative D call: TRBD1 (6 bases). Between the trimmed V and J ends, which lost 2 bases and 6 bases, there was a span of 8 bases. This CDR3 is 12 amino acids long. Germline CDR1 MNHNS, CDR2 SASEGT. As DNA, the CDR3 is TGTGCCAGCAGTGAACTCAGGGGCGAGCAGTACTTC. This codes for CASSELRGEQYF.

This clonotype was counted many times. The chain combines TRBV13 with TRBJ2-5; no clear D gene. The V end lost 2 bases, the J end lost 2 bases, and 6 bases lay between the germline ends. From germline, CDR1 is PRHDT and CDR2 FYEKMQ (reference sequence). The CDR3 is 13 amino acids. CDR3 DNA sequence: TGTGCCAGCAGCTTACGAGTTCAAGAGACCCAGTACTTC. This codes for CASSLRVQETQYF.

At least ten counts were recorded for this clonotype. The chain carries TRBV20-1 and TRBJ2-5; 13 bases fit TRBD2. Germline CDR1 DFQATT, CDR2 SNEGSKA (reference sequence). V was pared by 6 bases and J by 2 bases, with 6 bases of the junction left unmatched. The CDR3 is 15 amino acids. The CDR3 here is CSANGLAGDQETQYF. DNA of the CDR3: TGCAGTGCCAATGGACTAGCGGGGGATCAAGAGACCCAGTACTTC.

The chain links TRBV6-1 to TRBJ2-5; TRBD2 is a possible D gene (7 bases). Germline V gives CDR1 MNHNS, CDR2 SASEGT. Trimming left V 1 base short and J 5 bases short, with 17 bases between. This CDR3 region has 16 residues. Here the CDR3 reads CASSEEGGRGAETQYF. DNA for the CDR3: TGTGCCAGCAGTGAAGAGGGAGGGAGGGGGGCGGAGACCCAGTACTTC.

This clonotype was detected many times. The chain couples TRBV6-5 to TRBJ1-1, with a tentative D call TRBD1 (5 bases). Deletions cut 7 bases from V and 6 bases from J, with 24 bases between. This CDR3 contains 16 residues. Germline CDR1 is MNHEY and CDR2 is SVGAGI. CDR3 in amino acids: CASTPWGSTRTAEAFF. The CDR3 nucleotides read TGTGCCAGCACCCCTTGGGGGTCCACCCGGACGGCTGAAGCTTTCTTT.

The table lists this clonotype with many counts. V and J are TRBV12-3 or TRBV12-4 and TRBJ1-5; no reliable D call. The CDR3 runs to 13 residues. Trimming stripped 4 bases from V and 6 bases from J, with 10 bases between. CDR3 residues: CASSSLRVQPQHF. CDR3 in DNA: TGTGCCAGCAGTTCCCTGCGGGTTCAGCCCCAGCATTTT.

In its sample, this clonotype was seen many times. The chain combines TRBV6-4 with TRBJ2-6; D might be TRBD2 (5 bases). Germline lookup yields CDR1 MRHNA and CDR2 SNTAGT. V was cut by 0 bases and J by 1 base, with 7 bases left in between. CDR3 size: 16 residues. The CDR3 nucleotides read TGTGCCAGCAGTGACTCCCCGGGGTCTGGGGCCAACGTCCTGACTTTC. As protein: CASSDSPGSGANVLTF.

This clonotype was counted at least ten times. The CDR3 reads CASRPYWTGGSKVDQPQHF. In DNA form, the CDR3 reads TGTGCCAGCAGACCCTACTGGACAGGGGGGTCCAAGGTCGATCAGCCCCAGCATTTT. The rearrangement joins TRBV6-6 to TRBJ1-5; 10 bases fit TRBD1. Germline lookup yields CDR1 MNHNY and CDR2 SVGAGI (reference sequence). CDR3 length equals 19 residues. Trimming at V came to 6 bases and at J to 5 bases, leaving 19 bases not matched to a gene.

By its share, this clonotype is medium-sized. The V call is TRBV7-3, the J call TRBJ1-1; 12 bases are a match to TRBD1. The CDR3 spans 17 residues. Germline V gene data show CDR1 as SGHTA and CDR2 as FQGTGA. With V trimmed by 1 base and J by 7 bases, 10 bases remained unmatched. The CDR3 nucleotides read TGTGCCAGCAGCTTAAGCGGGACAGGGGGCCGATCGGGTGAAGCTTTCTTT. This sequence encodes CASSLSGTGGRSGEAFF.

This clonotype was detected ten times or more. The chain couples TRBV7-6 to TRBJ1-2; the D gene is possibly TRBD1 (6 bases). This CDR3 has 14 amino acids. Germline V lookup: CDR1 SGHVS, CDR2 FNYEAQ. Deletions cut 1 base from V and 8 bases from J, with 14 bases between. The CDR3 region has the DNA TGTGCCAGCAGCTTAGATCTAGGGGGACCGGGCTACACCTTC. Protein: CASSLDLGGPGYTF.

This clonotype appeared many times. The genes are TRBV11-2 and TRBJ2-7; TRBD1 matches 10 bases. This CDR3 spans 15 amino acids. Germline assignment: CDR1 SGHAT and CDR2 FQNNGV. Trimming took 3 bases from V and 3 from J; bases not matched to a gene: 5. CDR3 in DNA: TGTGCCAGCAGCTTGCTGACAGGGGGCGGCTACGAGCAGTACTTC. This codes for CASSLLTGGGYEQYF.

This clonotype was observed many times. The chain links TRBV4-3 to TRBJ2-1; perhaps D is TRBD1 or TRBD2 (5 bases each). Germline V gene lookup returns CDR1 LGHNA and CDR2 YSLEER. The CDR3 is 14 residues long. With 3 bases removed from V and 14 bases from J, the gap between germline ends came to 20 bases. CDR3 sequence reads: CASSQSLDPGREFF. CDR3 sequence (DNA): TGCGCCAGCAGCCAGAGTCTGGATCCGGGACGTGAGTTCTTC.

This clonotype occurred many times. V and J are TRBV20-1 and TRBJ1-2; D possibly corresponds to TRBD1 (5 bases). V lost 1 base, J lost 5 bases, and 11 bases lay in between. The CDR3 runs to 13 residues. CDR1 and CDR2 from the germline V gene are DFQATT and SNEGSKA (reference sequence). CDR3 bases: TGCAGTGCTAGAGTCAGGGAGGGGTATGGCTACACCTTC. Translation gives CSARVREGYGYTF.

Turning to this clonotype: A clone one base away is much larger, so this may be a read error. This chain connects TRBV7-2 to TRBJ2-3; no clear D gene. CDR3 size: 13 residues. Germline V lookup: CDR1 SGHTA, CDR2 FQGNSA. With 5 bases removed from V and 0 bases from J, the gap between germline ends came to 6 bases. The CDR3 region is CASSHTSTDTQYF. The CDR3 DNA reads TGTGCCAGCAGCCATACAAGCACAGATACGCAGTATTTT.

This chain uses TRBV11-3 with TRBJ2-1, with D tentatively TRBD1 (6 bases). V shed 3 bases and J shed 7 bases, with 16 bases lying between them. Germline V gene lookup returns CDR1 SGHNT and CDR2 YENEEA. The CDR3 consists of 15 residues. The CDR3 spells CASSLNRASWNEQFF. The DNA for the CDR3 is TGTGCCAGCAGCTTGAACAGGGCATCGTGGAATGAGCAGTTCTTC.